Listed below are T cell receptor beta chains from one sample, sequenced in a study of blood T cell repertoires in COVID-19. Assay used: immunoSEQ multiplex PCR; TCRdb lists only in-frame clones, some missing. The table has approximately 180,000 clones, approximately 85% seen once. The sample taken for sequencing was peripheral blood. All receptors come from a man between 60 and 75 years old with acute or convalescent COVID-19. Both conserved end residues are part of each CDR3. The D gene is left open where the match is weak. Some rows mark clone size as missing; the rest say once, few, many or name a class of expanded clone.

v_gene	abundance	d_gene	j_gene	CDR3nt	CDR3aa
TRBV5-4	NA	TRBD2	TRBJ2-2	TGTGCCAGCAGCTGGGGCTCTAGCGGTGCGAACACCGGGGAGCTGTTTTTT	CASSWGSSGANTGELFF
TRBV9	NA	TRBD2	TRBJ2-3	TGTGCCAGCTCACGGGAGGGTAGCACAGATACGCAGTATTTT	CASSREGSTDTQYF
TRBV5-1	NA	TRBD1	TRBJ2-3	TGCGCCAGCAGCTTGGGTTCGACAGGGAATCGGGATACGCAGTATTTT	CASSLGSTGNRDTQYF
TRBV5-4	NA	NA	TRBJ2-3	TGTGCCAGCAGCCGAGGGTGGGCGGGCACAGATACGCAGTATTTT	CASSRGWAGTDTQYF
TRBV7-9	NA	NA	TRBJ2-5	TGTGCCAGCAGCGGGGGGTCTGGGGAGACCCAGTACTTC	CASSGGSGETQYF
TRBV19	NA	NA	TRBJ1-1	TGTGCCAGTAGCGGCCAGGGAATTGGAACGGCTTTCTTT	CASSGQGIGTAFF
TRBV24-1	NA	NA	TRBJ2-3	TGTGCCACCAGTGATTCTGCAGGGGTTCTCACAGATACGCAGTATTTT	CATSDSAGVLTDTQYF
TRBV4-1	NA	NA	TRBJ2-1	TGCGCCAGCAGCCCCCCGGGGTTCGGTACCAATGAGCAGTTCTTC	CASSPPGFGTNEQFF
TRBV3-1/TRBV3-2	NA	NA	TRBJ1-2	TGTGCCAGCACAGATAACTATGGCTACACCTTC	CASTDNYGYTF
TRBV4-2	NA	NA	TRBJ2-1	TGTGCCAGCAGCCAAGTGGAGGGAAACTACAATGAGCAGTTCTTC	CASSQVEGNYNEQFF
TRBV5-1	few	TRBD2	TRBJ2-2	TGCGCCAGCAGCTTGGTCGTGTCTAGCGGGAGGGCCGGCACCGGGGAGCTGTTTTTT	CASSLVVSSGRAGTGELFF
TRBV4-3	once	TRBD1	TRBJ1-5	TGCGCCAGCAGCCGTAATCGTCAGGGGGGCAATCAGCCCCAGCATTTT	CASSRNRQGGNQPQHF
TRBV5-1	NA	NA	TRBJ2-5	TGCGCCAGCAGCTTGGAAGGGGGTAGCAAAGAGACCCAGTACTTC	CASSLEGGSKETQYF
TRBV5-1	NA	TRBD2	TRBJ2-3	TGCGCCAGCAGCTGGGGCAGCGGGAGGGTTACAGATACGCAGTATTTT	CASSWGSGRVTDTQYF
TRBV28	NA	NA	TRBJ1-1	TGTGCCAGCAGCCCCGACACTGAAGCTTTCTTT	CASSPDTEAFF